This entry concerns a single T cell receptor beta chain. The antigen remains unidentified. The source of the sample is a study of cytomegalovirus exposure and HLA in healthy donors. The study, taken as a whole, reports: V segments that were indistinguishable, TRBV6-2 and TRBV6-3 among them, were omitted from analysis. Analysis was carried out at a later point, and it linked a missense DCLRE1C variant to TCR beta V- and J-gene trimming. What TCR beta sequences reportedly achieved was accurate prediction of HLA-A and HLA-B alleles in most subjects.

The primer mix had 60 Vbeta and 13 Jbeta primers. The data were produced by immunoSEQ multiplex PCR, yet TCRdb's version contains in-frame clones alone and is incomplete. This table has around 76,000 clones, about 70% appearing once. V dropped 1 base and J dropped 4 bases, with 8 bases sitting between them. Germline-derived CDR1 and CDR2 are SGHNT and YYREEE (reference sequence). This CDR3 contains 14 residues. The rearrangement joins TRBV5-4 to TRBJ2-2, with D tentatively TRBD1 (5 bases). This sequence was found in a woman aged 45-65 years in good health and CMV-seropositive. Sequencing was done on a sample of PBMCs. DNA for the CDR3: TGTGCCAGCAGCTTGACAGGTCCCACCGGGGAGCTGTTTTTT. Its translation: CASSLTGPTGELFF. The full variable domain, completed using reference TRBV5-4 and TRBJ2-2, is ETGVTQSPTHLIKTRGQQVTLRCSSQSGHNTVSWYQQALGQGPQFIFQYYREEENGRGNFPPRFSGLQFPNYSSELNVNALELDDSALYLCASSLTGPTGELFFGEGSRLTVL.